Below, 14 T cell receptor beta chains from the same sample are listed, as sequenced in a study of regulatory T cells in long-lasting Graves disease. Time point indicated: newly diagnosed GD, antithyroid drugs for less than 3 months. Generation of the TCR library employed RNA extracted from PBMCs. Sequencing libraries for TCR beta were prepared with iRepertoire HTBI primers and Arm-PCR of CDR3 regions. TCRdb itself ran the multiplex PCR reads through MiXCR, one entry per CDR3 protein. There are approximately 480,000 distinct CDR3 sequences in the sample; about 16% occur only once, and more than 9% lies in the top ten. These data were also filed under a second study, of T cells in Graves' hyperthyroidism and ophthalmopathy.

Source: peripheral blood mononuclear cells (PBMCs), taken at new diagnosis, from a patient treated with antithyroid drugs. These receptor sequences come from a man aged 40-49 years with Graves disease.

This clonotype was seen only a few times. V and J are TRBV18 and TRBJ1-3; D is ambiguous. The V end was cut by 1 base, the J end by 0 bases, with 10 bases between. Germline V lookup: CDR1 KGHSH, CDR2 LQKENI. CDR3 length: 16 residues. The CDR3 spells CASSPHREVSGNTIYF. Here the CDR3 DNA reads TGTGCCAGCTCACCACATAGGGAAGTCTCTGGAAACACCATATATTTT.

The chain couples TRBV12-3 or TRBV12-4 to TRBJ1-5; D unresolved. The CDR3 is 14 amino acids. V shed 5 bases and J shed 0 bases, with 8 bases lying between them. The CDR3 region is CASSMSLSNQPQHF. The CDR3 DNA sequence: TGTGCCAGCAGTATGAGCCTTAGCAATCAGCCCCAGCATTTT.

The CDR3 spells CASSPDRGRTQETQYF. The DNA of the CDR3 is TGTGCCAGCAGCCCAGACAGGGGGCGTACGCAAGAGACCCAGTACTTC. The J gene is TRBJ2-5, the V gene TRBV14; TRBD1 aligns across 10 bases. V was pared by 4 bases and J by 2 bases, with 7 bases of the junction left unmatched. This CDR3 comprises 16 residues. The germline gives CDR1 SGHDN, CDR2 FVKESK.

There are many counts of this clonotype. The V call is TRBV2, the J call TRBJ2-2; no firm D call. From germline, CDR1 is SNHLY and CDR2 FYNNEI. Trimming stripped 6 bases from V and 1 base from J, with 12 bases between. The CDR3 length is 15 residues. The CDR3 DNA reads as TGTGCCAGCAGCGTAACAGAACAGAACACCGGGGAGCTGTTTTTT. Protein product: CASSVTEQNTGELFF.

The table lists this clonotype with many counts. The chain employs TRBV7-6 and TRBJ2-7; D perhaps matches TRBD1 (6 bases). CDR1 is SGHVS, CDR2 FNYEAQ, per germline. The length of the CDR3 is 15 residues. V was cut by 5 bases and J by 4 bases, with 18 bases left in between. CDR3 DNA sequence: TGTGCCAGCAGCATGAACAGGGACGCGGTGTACGAGCAGTACTTC. Translation gives CASSMNRDAVYEQYF.

In the case of this clonotype: Just one base apart from a much larger clone, this may be a read error. V usage is TRBV5-1 and J usage is TRBJ2-7, with 8 bases matching TRBD2. J gave up 7 bases and V 4 bases, and 7 bases lay outside the gene matches. Germline V lookup: CDR1 SGHRS, CDR2 YFSETQ. The CDR3 length is 13 residues. DNA for the CDR3: TGCGCCAGCAGCCACAGCGGGAGTAATGAGCAGTACTTC. It codes for CASSHSGSNEQYF.

This clonotype was seen more than once but under ten times. The CDR3 loop reads CASSPVGTGGSYEQYF. CDR3 sequence (DNA): TGTGCCAGCAGCCCGGTCGGGACAGGGGGCTCCTACGAGCAGTACTTC. The chain joins TRBV11-2 to TRBJ2-7, with 11 nucleotides matching TRBD1. V was clipped by 5 bases and J by 0 bases; unmatched bases: 6. This CDR3 is 16 amino acids long. In germline, CDR1 is SGHAT, CDR2 FQNNGV.

This chain links TRBV7-9 with TRBJ1-2; 8 nucleotides agree with TRBD1. Germline V gives CDR1 SEHNR, CDR2 FQNEAQ (reference sequence). V lost 5 bases to trimming and J lost 2 bases; unmatched junction nucleotides: 10. The CDR3 has 16 amino acids. The CDR3, as DNA: TGTGCCAGCAGCACCCGGACAGGGCGACGCAACTATGGCTACACCTTC. Protein product: CASSTRTGRRNYGYTF.

Comment on this clonotype: A single base separates this from a much larger clone, so it may be a read error. V usage is TRBV7-9 and J usage is TRBJ2-1; D unresolved. The J call is uncertain, as TRBJ2-5 better fits the DNA end. Germline lookup yields CDR1 SEHNR and CDR2 FQNEAQ (reference sequence). The CDR3 contains 13 residues. CDR3 coding DNA: TGTGTCAGCCACCGTGACCAACAAGAGACCCAGTACTTC. Translation gives CVSHRDQQETQYF.

This chain connects TRBV28 to TRBJ1-2; 9 bases are a match to TRBD1. Germline V gives CDR1 MDHEN, CDR2 SYDVKM. J was trimmed by 4 bases and V by 4 bases; bases with no gene match: 13. The CDR3 has 17 amino acids. DNA for the CDR3: TGTGCCAGCAGTTCACCGGGACAGGGTAGTCCGGGCTATGGCTACACCTTC. Amino acid sequence: CASSSPGQGSPGYGYTF.

This clonotype was observed many times. The germline gene is not matched at one end of the junction; a read error may be the cause. The chain combines TRBV12-3 or TRBV12-4 with TRBJ2-7; no reliable D call. The CDR3 loop spans 14 amino acids. CDR3 sequence (DNA): TGTGCCAGCAGCTTAGGGCCCAGCTCCTACGAGCAGTACTTC. Translation gives CASSLGPSSYEQYF.

This clonotype was detected many times. The chain carries TRBV3-1 and TRBJ2-1; the D is unclear. V was cut by 4 bases and J by 6 bases, with 16 bases left in between. The CDR3 runs to 15 residues. Germline CDR1 is LGHDT and CDR2 is YNNKEL (reference sequence). The CDR3 nucleotides read TGTGCCAGCAGCCCCGGACCTGCAAACCCCAATGAGCAGTTCTTC. Amino acids: CASSPGPANPNEQFF.

The chain joins TRBV12-3 or TRBV12-4 to TRBJ2-1; weak D call: TRBD2 (6 bases). The CDR3 sequence is 17 residues long. The germline V and J ends were trimmed by 7 bases and 0 bases, with 19 bases remaining between them. CDR3 sequence: CASNFGVSGRSYNEQFF. DNA of the CDR3: TGTGCCAGCAATTTCGGGGTTAGCGGACGCTCCTACAATGAGCAGTTCTTC.

This clonotype was seen repeatedly, ten times or more. The J gene is TRBJ2-2, the V gene TRBV2; D is ambiguous. V lost 4 bases to trimming and J lost 6 bases, with 12 bases between them. The CDR3 consists of 14 residues. CDR1 and CDR2 from the germline V gene are SNHLY and FYNNEI. CDR3: CASSGMPTPGELFF. CDR3 coding DNA: TGTGCCAGCAGTGGGATGCCAACCCCCGGGGAGCTGTTTTTT.